This T cell receptor beta chain was recorded in a study of T cells expressing NK-cell markers. On the study more broadly: Sorted T-cell subsets CD3+CD56+NKG2C+, CD3+CD56+NKG2C- and CD3+CD56-NKG2C+ were TCR beta-sequenced.

CDR3 length: 14 amino acids. The germline CDR1 and CDR2 sequences are MNHEY and SVGAGI. TCRdb re-called the 5' RACE reads; every CDR3 protein appears as one record, without DNA. This sample's table has under 200,000 distinct CDR3 sequences. The sequence was collected from a woman between 18 and 75 years old in good health. V is TRBV6-5 and J is TRBJ2-7. The sample consisted of blood T cells: a sorted CD56 or NKG2C T cell subset, CD4+ or CD8+ T cells, or bulk PBMC T cells (not recorded which). The CDR3: CASSYSMTGGEQYF.